One and the same sample provided the 27 T cell receptor beta chains below, sequenced in a study of blood T cell repertoires in COVID-19. Profiling relied on immunoSEQ multiplex PCR, and the TCRdb table lists in-frame clones only, not all of them. The sample contains 250,000 or so clones, 90% of which appear only once. Sequenced: peripheral blood. These receptor sequences come from a woman aged 60 to 75 with COVID-19, enrolled during active disease.

V usage is TRBV28 and J usage is TRBJ1-3; D call uncertain. Germline V lookup: CDR1 MDHEN, CDR2 SYDVKM. CDR3 length: 14 amino acids. Deletions cut 4 bases from V and 0 bases from J, with 7 bases between. CDR3 sequence (DNA): TGTGCCAGCAGTTCCAGCGGCTCTGGAAACACCATATATTTT. Its translation: CASSSSGSGNTIYF.

The gene calls are TRBV6-5 and TRBJ1-1; TRBD1 matches 7 bases. V shed 2 bases, J shed 0 bases, and the junction held 0 bases outside the gene matches. This CDR3 comprises 14 residues. Germline V CDR1 and CDR2: MNHEY, SVGAGI. In DNA form, the CDR3 reads TGTGCCAGCAGTTACGACAGGGTGAACACTGAAGCTTTCTTT. It translates to CASSYDRVNTEAFF.

This chain uses TRBV7-2 with TRBJ1-1; D remains ambiguous. CDR1 is SGHTA and CDR2 is FQGNSA in the germline V gene. Trimming took off 1 base at V and 5 bases at J, with 11 bases between the two ends. CDR3 length: 14 residues. CDR3 sequence reads: CASSLERGGTEAFF. CDR3 nucleotide sequence: TGTGCCAGCAGCTTAGAGCGGGGTGGGACTGAAGCTTTCTTT.

This clone was counted between two and nine times. V gene TRBV6-2 or TRBV6-3 combines with J gene TRBJ2-7; D is perhaps TRBD1 (5 bases). This CDR3 contains 14 residues. Per the germline V gene, CDR1 is MNHEY and CDR2 is SVGEGT. V was clipped by 2 bases and J by 2 bases, with 10 bases between them. The CDR3, as DNA: TGTGCCAGCAGTTACCTGACAGCTACCTACGAGCAGTACTTC. Protein product: CASSYLTATYEQYF.

The chain is built from TRBV6-5 and TRBJ2-2; TRBD1 matches 7 bases. Germline V gene lookup returns CDR1 MNHEY and CDR2 SVGAGI. This CDR3 has 15 residues. With 5 bases clipped from V and 5 bases from J, the junction kept 8 bases outside the gene matches. CDR3 sequence (DNA): TGTGCCAGCAGTCCAACACGACAGGGAACCGGGGAGCTGTTTTTT. It encodes CASSPTRQGTGELFF.

V is TRBV5-8 and J is TRBJ2-2; no clear D gene. This CDR3 region has 14 residues. Germline V CDR1 and CDR2: SGHTS, YDEGEE. Between the trimmed V and J ends, which lost 0 bases and 2 bases, there was a span of 5 bases. CDR3 region: CASSLDSNTGELFF. The CDR3 DNA reads TGTGCCAGCAGCTTGGACAGTAACACCGGGGAGCTGTTTTTT.

V is TRBV18 and J is TRBJ2-7; unclear D gene. The CDR3 sequence is 13 residues long. The germline V and J ends were trimmed by 2 bases and 6 bases, with 11 bases remaining between them. Germline CDR1 reads KGHSH; CDR2 reads LQKENI. CDR3 in amino acids: CASSPSGFREQYF. Here the CDR3 DNA reads TGTGCCAGCTCACCATCCGGGTTTCGCGAGCAGTACTTC.

V and J are TRBV19 and TRBJ2-5, with 9 nucleotides matching TRBD1. The germline gives CDR1 LNHDA, CDR2 SQIVND (reference sequence). The V segment lost 5 bases and the J segment 5 bases; nucleotides outside the gene matches: 3. The CDR3 is 13 amino acids. CDR3 nucleotide sequence: TGTGCCAGTAGTGGGACAGGGCGGGAGACCCAGTACTTC. It codes for CASSGTGRETQYF. Supplemented by reference TRBV19 and TRBJ2-5, the full variable domain reads DGGITQSPKYLFRKEGQNVTLSCEQNLNHDAMYWYRQDPGQGLRLIYYSQIVNDFQKGDIAEGYSVSREKKESFPLTVTSAQKNPTAFYLCASSGTGRETQYFGPGTRLLVL.

The chain joins TRBV7-2 to TRBJ1-1; 7 positions agree with TRBD1. Germline V gene sequence: CDR1 SGHTA, CDR2 FQGNSA. The junction had 2 bases not matched to a gene; V was cut back by 0 bases and J by 1 base. The CDR3 loop spans 15 amino acids. CDR3 sequence reads: CASSLAGTANTEAFF. The CDR3 region has the DNA TGTGCCAGCAGCTTAGCCGGGACAGCGAACACTGAAGCTTTCTTT.

V gene TRBV5-8 combines with J gene TRBJ1-1; D perhaps matches TRBD1 (6 bases). In germline, CDR1 is SGHTS, CDR2 YDEGEE. The CDR3 is made up of 17 amino acids. Deletions cut 5 bases from V and 0 bases from J, with 20 bases between. CDR3 coding DNA: TGTGCCAGCAGGCTGGTTAGGGACACTTGGGTGAACACTGAAGCTTTCTTT. Its protein is CASRLVRDTWVNTEAFF.

The chain has TRBV4-3 and TRBJ2-2, with 12 bases aligning to TRBD1. With V trimmed by 3 bases and J by 5 bases, 7 bases remained unmatched. In germline, CDR1 is LGHNA, CDR2 YSLEER. There are 17 residues in the CDR3. CDR3 nucleotide sequence: TGCGCCAGCAGCCAGCTGGGACAGGGGGCGATGACCGGGGAGCTGTTTTTT. Translating it yields CASSQLGQGAMTGELFF.

This clone was observed once. This CDR3 is CASSVNYEQYF. The CDR3 coding sequence is TGTGCCAGCAGCGTCAACTACGAGCAGTACTTC. The genes are TRBV7-2 and TRBJ2-7; D gene ambiguous. The V gene's germline CDR1 is SGHTA and CDR2 FQGNSA. CDR3 length equals 11 residues. V was trimmed by 5 bases and J by 3 bases, leaving 5 bases between them. Full variable domain (remainder filled in from reference TRBV7-2 and TRBJ2-7): GAGVSQSPSNKVTEKGKDVELRCDPISGHTALYWYRQSLGQGLEFLIYFQGNSAPDKSGLPSDRFSAERTGGSVSTLTIQRTQQEDSAVYLCASSVNYEQYFGPGTRLTVT.

The chain couples TRBV7-2 to TRBJ2-3, with D perhaps TRBD2 (6 bases). V lost 5 bases to trimming and J lost 0 bases, with 12 bases between them. From germline, CDR1 is SGHTA and CDR2 FQGNSA. The CDR3 is made up of 15 amino acids. The chain's CDR3 is CASSPLATSTDTQYF. CDR3 bases: TGTGCCAGCAGCCCACTAGCTACTAGCACAGATACGCAGTATTTT.

V usage is TRBV7-9 and J usage is TRBJ1-1; D is unclear. Germline V CDR1 and CDR2: SEHNR, FQNEAQ (reference sequence). V lost 1 base, J lost 0 bases, and 9 bases lay in between. CDR3 length: 15 amino acids. This CDR3 reads CASSLEIGVNTEAFF. The CDR3 nucleotides read TGTGCCAGCAGCTTAGAGATAGGAGTGAACACTGAAGCTTTCTTT.

The rearrangement uses TRBV9 and TRBJ1-2, with 10 bases identical to TRBD1. The V gene end was trimmed by 3 bases and the J gene end by 2 bases; junction bases not matched to a gene: 1. Germline lookup yields CDR1 SGDLS and CDR2 YYNGEE. CDR3 length: 14 residues. CDR3 sequence: CASSAGQGNYGYTF. The CDR3 bases are TGTGCCAGCAGCGCGGGACAGGGGAACTATGGCTACACCTTC.

The chain combines TRBV19 with TRBJ1-6; TRBD1 matches 9 bases. The J segment lost 7 bases and the V segment lost 5 bases, leaving 12 bases of the junction unmatched. Germline CDR1 reads LNHDA; CDR2 reads SQIVND (reference sequence). The length of the CDR3 is 17 residues. DNA of the CDR3: TGTGCCAGTAGTCAAGCTTTACAGGGGGCTGGAAATTCACCCCTCCACTTT. Translating gives CASSQALQGAGNSPLHF.

The rearrangement links TRBV9 to TRBJ1-3, with D uncertain. The CDR3 is made up of 15 amino acids. V was shortened by 4 bases and J by 0 bases, with 11 bases between the two germline ends. The germline V gene encodes CDR1 SGDLS and CDR2 YYNGEE. The CDR3 here is CASSPLDSSGNTIYF. The CDR3 DNA is TGTGCCAGCAGCCCGCTTGATAGCTCTGGAAACACCATATATTTT.

J is TRBJ1-5 and V is TRBV12-3 or TRBV12-4; a possible D gene is TRBD1 (6 bases). CDR3 length: 13 amino acids. Trimming removed 7 bases from V and 4 bases from J, with 11 bases in between. The CDR3 loop is CASKPQGNQPQHF. In DNA, the CDR3 is TGTGCCAGCAAACCCCAGGGGAATCAGCCCCAGCATTTT.

This clone was picked up one time. V is TRBV6-1 and J is TRBJ1-5; D might be TRBD1 (5 bases). Per germline, CDR1 MNHNS and CDR2 SASEGT. With 3 bases removed from V and 2 bases from J, the gap between germline ends came to 17 bases. This CDR3 contains 17 residues. The chain's CDR3 is CASSDQVWRRGNQPQHF. The DNA of the CDR3 is TGTGCCAGCAGTGATCAAGTTTGGCGCAGGGGCAATCAGCCCCAGCATTTT.

The chain employs TRBV7-9 and TRBJ1-6, with a weak D call TRBD1 (6 bases). Germline CDR1 reads SEHNR; CDR2 reads FQNEAQ (reference sequence). V lost 3 bases and J lost 13, with 10 bases in between. This CDR3 is 12 amino acids long. CDR3 nucleotide sequence: TGTGCCAGCAGCTTGAATAGGGGGCCCCTCCACTTT. It encodes CASSLNRGPLHF.

The chain is built from TRBV3-1 (or the pseudogene TRBV3-2) and TRBJ1-1; 7 bases match TRBD1. The CDR3 has 14 residues. Germline-derived CDR1 and CDR2 are LGHDT and YNNKEL (reference sequence). J gave up 4 bases and V 3 bases, and 5 bases lay outside the gene matches. This CDR3 reads CASSQGDSFTEAFF. The CDR3 nucleotides are TGTGCCAGCAGCCAGGGGGACAGCTTCACTGAAGCTTTCTTT.

This chain connects TRBV2 to TRBJ2-2, with D possibly being TRBD1 (6 bases). V dropped 5 bases and J dropped 1 base, with 11 bases sitting between them. Germline-derived CDR1 and CDR2 are SNHLY and FYNNEI. The CDR3 sequence is 15 residues long. The CDR3 DNA follows: TGTGCCAGCAGTACCGTGGGACAGAACACCGGGGAGCTGTTTTTT. Its translation is CASSTVGQNTGELFF.

The chain uses TRBV3-1 (or the pseudogene TRBV3-2) and TRBJ1-3, with no clear D. CDR3 length: 19 residues. The germline V gene encodes CDR1 LGHDT and CDR2 YNNKEL (reference sequence). Trimming left V 1 base short and J 0 bases short, with 19 bases between. The CDR3 region has the DNA TGTGCCAGCAGCCAAGGGAGCGGGCCCTTTCGAGACTCTGGAAACACCATATATTTT. It codes for CASSQGSGPFRDSGNTIYF.

This clone was counted once. This chain connects TRBV5-6 to TRBJ1-4; tentatively, D is TRBD1 (5 bases). Looked up from germline, CDR1 is SGHDT and CDR2 is YYEEEE. V was clipped by 3 bases and J by 0 bases, with 9 bases between them. There are 15 residues in the CDR3. The CDR3 loop is CASSSRGATNEKLFF. Here the CDR3 DNA reads TGTGCCAGCAGCTCCCGGGGGGCAACTAATGAAAAACTGTTTTTT.

The J gene is TRBJ1-2, the V gene TRBV4-1, with TRBD1 identical over 8 bases. The V and J ends lost 3 bases and 3 bases, in that order; junction bases with no gene match: 6. The germline CDR1 and CDR2 sequences are MGHRA and YSYEKL. The CDR3 totals 15 residues. Here the CDR3 DNA reads TGCGCCAGCAGCCACATCCAGGACAGGGACTATGGCTACACCTTC. The encoded protein is CASSHIQDRDYGYTF.

J is TRBJ2-5 and V is TRBV9; 8 bases agree with TRBD2. CDR1 SGDLS and CDR2 YYNGEE come from the germline V gene. The CDR3 contains 17 residues. The J segment lost 0 bases and the V segment lost 3 bases, leaving 10 bases of the junction unmatched. The CDR3 is CASSAPRSGEDQETQYF. The CDR3 coding sequence is TGTGCCAGCAGCGCCCCCCGTAGCGGGGAGGACCAAGAGACCCAGTACTTC.

The chain employs TRBV27 and TRBJ2-5, with 8 bases lining up with TRBD2. CDR1 MNHEY and CDR2 SMNVEV come from the germline V gene (reference sequence). This CDR3 has 15 amino acids. Trimming took 0 bases from V and 4 from J; bases not matched to a gene: 4. CDR3 protein: CASSLSRSGGETQYF. The CDR3 DNA sequence: TGTGCCAGCAGTTTATCCAGAAGCGGGGGAGAGACCCAGTACTTC.